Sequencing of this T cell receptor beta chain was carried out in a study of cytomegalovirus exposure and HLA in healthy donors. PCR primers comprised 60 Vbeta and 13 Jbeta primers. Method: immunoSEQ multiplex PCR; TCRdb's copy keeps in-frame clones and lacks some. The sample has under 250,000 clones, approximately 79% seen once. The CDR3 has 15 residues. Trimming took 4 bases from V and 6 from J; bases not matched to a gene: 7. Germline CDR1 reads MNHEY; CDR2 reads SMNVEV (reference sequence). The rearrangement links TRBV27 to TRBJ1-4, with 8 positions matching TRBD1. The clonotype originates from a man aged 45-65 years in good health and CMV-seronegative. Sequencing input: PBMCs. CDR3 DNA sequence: TGTGCCAGCAGTTCCCCGAGGACAGGGTATGAAAAACTGTTTTTT. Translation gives CASSSPRTGYEKLFF.